This TCR beta chain was recorded in a study of shared clonotypes between healthy human individuals. Points from the study as a whole: Across a handful of donors, naive CD4 shared 5% to 6.5%, naive CD8 over 3%, memory CD4 roughly 2.3%, memory CD8 0.4%. Generally, naive subsets (rather than memory subsets) showed larger estimated richness.

Each sample came from a Caucasian adult donor living in Nashville, Tennessee. On this clone itself: The antigen is undetermined.

The germline V gene has CDR1 LNHDA and CDR2 SQIVND (reference sequence). There are 17 residues in the CDR3. Trimming took 5 bases from V and 0 from J, leaving 17 bases between them. The DNA input per sorted-subset replicate PCR was roughly 0.2 ug, corresponding to tens of thousands of T cell genomes. The assay was immunoSEQ multiplex PCR, and TCRdb's table has in-frame clones only and misses some. This sample carries 2 million to 2.5 million clones, just under 95% of them seen once, and the ten largest clones take 0.3% to 0.4%. Sequenced sample: naive CD4+ T cells from PBMCs. Subset: CD45RA+ positively selected. This chain links TRBV19 with TRBJ1-5; D not resolved. The TCR originated in a man between 18 and 35 years old in good health. Some clones in this sample may be carry-over from other donors' samples. The CDR3 nucleotides read TGTGCCAGTAGTCCCGACGGTGACTATTATAGCAATCAGCCCCAGCATTTT. As protein: CASSPDGDYYSNQPQHF.